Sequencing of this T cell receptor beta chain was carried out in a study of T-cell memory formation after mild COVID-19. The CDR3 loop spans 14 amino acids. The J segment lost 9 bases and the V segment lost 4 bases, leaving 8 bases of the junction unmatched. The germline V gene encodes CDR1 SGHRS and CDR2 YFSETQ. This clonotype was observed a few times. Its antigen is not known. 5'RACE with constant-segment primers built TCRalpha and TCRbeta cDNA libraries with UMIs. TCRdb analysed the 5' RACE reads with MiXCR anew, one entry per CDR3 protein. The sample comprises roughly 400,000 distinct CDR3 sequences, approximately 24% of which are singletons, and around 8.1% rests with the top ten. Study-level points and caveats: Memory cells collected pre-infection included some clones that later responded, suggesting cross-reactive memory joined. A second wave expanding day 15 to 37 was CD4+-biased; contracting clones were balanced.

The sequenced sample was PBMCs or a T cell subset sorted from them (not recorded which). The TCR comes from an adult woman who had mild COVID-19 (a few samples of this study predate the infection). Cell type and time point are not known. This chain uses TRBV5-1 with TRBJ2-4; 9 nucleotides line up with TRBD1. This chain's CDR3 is CASSDDRGISIQYF. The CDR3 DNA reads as TGCGCCAGCAGCGATGACAGGGGGATAAGCATTCAGTACTTC.